This T cell receptor beta chain is drawn from a study of T cells in Graves' hyperthyroidism and ophthalmopathy. On this clonotype: Its target is not known.

Whole-study findings and limits: Separation of ophthalmopathy from stable hyperthyroidism was achieved by a 13 V-J model. Most thyroid clonotypes expanded above 0.001 appeared in blood too. Model output signaled ophthalmopathy a median 6.5 months ahead of onset.

RNA transcripts gave rise to amplified TCR beta CDR3 regions. An initial round of RT-PCR targeting the TCR CDR3 relied on the HTBI primer set. TCRdb analysed the multiplex PCR reads with MiXCR anew, one entry per CDR3 protein. The sample holds 390,000 or so distinct CDR3 sequences, 14% to 15% seen once. Unmatched junction bases numbered 6, after V lost 6 bases and J lost 6 bases. CDR3 length equals 12 residues. Germline assignment: CDR1 DFQATT and CDR2 SNEGSKA (reference sequence). Sequencing was carried out using blood. The chain uses TRBV20-1 and TRBJ2-7; TRBD2 matches at 9 bases. The receptor comes from a man aged 18 to 30 with Graves' ophthalmopathy. As DNA, the CDR3 is TGCAGTGCCACGGGACTAGCAGTCGAGCAGTACTTC. Protein product: CSATGLAVEQYF.